These T cell receptor beta chains were read from a single sample in a study of shared clonotypes between healthy human individuals. Sequenced by immunoSEQ multiplex PCR; TCRdb stores in-frame clones only, minus some. The sample lists a few hundred thousand clones; approximately 80% were seen once. Sequencing was carried out using PBMCs. The receptors were gathered from a woman aged 40 to 55 in good health. Some clones in this sample may be carry-over from other donors' samples. Both conserved end residues are part of each CDR3. Each record gives: clone size, CDR3 length, V gene, J gene, D gene, CDR3 DNA, CDR3 protein. A D gene is named only where the DNA matches it firmly. Some rows mark clone size as missing; the rest say once, few, many or name a class of expanded clone.

clone_size: once; cdr3_length: 15; v_call: TRBV5-4; j_call: TRBJ2-7; d_call: -; cdr3_nt: TGTGCCAGCAGCTCGCGCGGCGTATGGAGGACAGAGCAGTACTTC; cdr3_aa: CASSSRGVWRTEQYF
clone_size: few; cdr3_length: 15; v_call: TRBV28; j_call: TRBJ1-2; d_call: TRBD1; cdr3_nt: TGTGCCAGCAGTTTCTTCGGACAGGAACGCTATGGCTACACCTTC; cdr3_aa: CASSFFGQERYGYTF
clone_size: many; cdr3_length: 12; v_call: TRBV19; j_call: TRBJ2-7; d_call: -; cdr3_nt: TGTGCCAGTAGTAGCGGCTCCTACGAGCAGTACTTC; cdr3_aa: CASSSGSYEQYF
clone_size: -; cdr3_length: 14; v_call: TRBV7-9; j_call: TRBJ2-1; d_call: -; cdr3_nt: TGTGCCAGCAGCTTTTTTTCGGGAAACAATGAGCAGTTCTTC; cdr3_aa: CASSFFSGNNEQFF
clone_size: -; cdr3_length: 15; v_call: TRBV25-1; j_call: TRBJ2-7; d_call: TRBD1; cdr3_nt: TGTGCCAGCAGTGCCCCCGGGACAGGAGGCTACGAGCAGTACTTC; cdr3_aa: CASSAPGTGGYEQYF
clone_size: many; cdr3_length: 14; v_call: TRBV6-6; j_call: TRBJ2-7; d_call: -; cdr3_nt: TGTGCCAGCAGTTTCGGGACGGAAGCCTACGAGCAGTACTTC; cdr3_aa: CASSFGTEAYEQYF
clone_size: -; cdr3_length: 14; v_call: TRBV7-9; j_call: TRBJ2-2; d_call: -; cdr3_nt: TGTGCCAGCAGCCGGGACTGGAACACCGGGGAGCTGTTTTTT; cdr3_aa: CASSRDWNTGELFF
clone_size: -; cdr3_length: 13; v_call: TRBV19; j_call: TRBJ2-1; d_call: -; cdr3_nt: TGTGCCAGTAGTCCCAACGAAGGCAATGAGCAGTTCTTC; cdr3_aa: CASSPNEGNEQFF
clone_size: once; cdr3_length: 14; v_call: TRBV7-9; j_call: TRBJ2-1; d_call: TRBD2; cdr3_nt: TGTGCCGGAAGGCCACTAGCGGGAGTTGGTGAGCAGTTCTTC; cdr3_aa: CAGRPLAGVGEQFF
clone_size: -; cdr3_length: 15; v_call: TRBV5-1; j_call: TRBJ1-2; d_call: -; cdr3_nt: TGCGCCAGCAGCTTGGCCGGTCAGGCCCCCTATGGCTACACCTTC; cdr3_aa: CASSLAGQAPYGYTF
clone_size: few; cdr3_length: 16; v_call: TRBV27; j_call: TRBJ1-2; d_call: -; cdr3_nt: TGTGCCAGCAGCAACCTAGGGGACCGAGCTAACTATGGCTACACCTTC; cdr3_aa: CASSNLGDRANYGYTF
clone_size: once; cdr3_length: 17; v_call: TRBV5-1; j_call: TRBJ2-1; d_call: TRBD2; cdr3_nt: TGCGCCAGCAGCCCCCGACCCGGGACTAGCTTCTACAATGAGCAGTTCTTC; cdr3_aa: CASSPRPGTSFYNEQFF
clone_size: -; cdr3_length: 14; v_call: TRBV5-1; j_call: TRBJ2-1; d_call: -; cdr3_nt: TGCGCCAGCAGCTTGGTTGGGGGTGGGCATGAGCAGTTCTTC; cdr3_aa: CASSLVGGGHEQFF
clone_size: -; cdr3_length: 13; v_call: TRBV4-2; j_call: TRBJ2-7; d_call: -; cdr3_nt: TGTGCCAGCAGCCAAGTCGGAGGAGGCGAGCAGTACTTC; cdr3_aa: CASSQVGGGEQYF
clone_size: -; cdr3_length: 15; v_call: TRBV28; j_call: TRBJ2-7; d_call: -; cdr3_nt: TGTGCCAGCAGTTTTCGCCTTCGGGGACCCTACGAGCAGTACTTC; cdr3_aa: CASSFRLRGPYEQYF
clone_size: -; cdr3_length: 13; v_call: TRBV10-3; j_call: TRBJ2-1; d_call: TRBD2; cdr3_nt: TGTGCCATCAGGGGGGAGGGTCGAAATGAGCAGTTCTTC; cdr3_aa: CAIRGEGRNEQFF
clone_size: -; cdr3_length: 11; v_call: TRBV5-6; j_call: TRBJ2-1; d_call: -; cdr3_nt: TGTGCCAGCAGCTATGCGGGGCAGCAGTTCTTC; cdr3_aa: CASSYAGQQFF
clone_size: once; cdr3_length: 14; v_call: TRBV4-2; j_call: TRBJ1-4; d_call: -; cdr3_nt: TGTGCCAGCAGCCCCCAGGGTAGTGGTGAAAAACTGTTTTTT; cdr3_aa: CASSPQGSGEKLFF
clone_size: -; cdr3_length: 13; v_call: TRBV7-6; j_call: TRBJ2-5; d_call: -; cdr3_nt: TGTGCCAGCAGCTCCAGTCGCGGGGAGACCCAGTACTTC; cdr3_aa: CASSSSRGETQYF
clone_size: -; cdr3_length: 11; v_call: TRBV29-1; j_call: TRBJ1-1; d_call: -; cdr3_nt: TGCAGCGTTGACAGGGGTACTGAAGCTTTCTTT; cdr3_aa: CSVDRGTEAFF
clone_size: -; cdr3_length: 15; v_call: TRBV25-1; j_call: TRBJ2-7; d_call: -; cdr3_nt: TGTGCCAGCAGTCCAGGGGGGACAGAGGCCCGAGAGCAGTACTTC; cdr3_aa: CASSPGGTEAREQYF
clone_size: many; cdr3_length: 13; v_call: TRBV2; j_call: TRBJ2-5; d_call: TRBD2; cdr3_nt: TGTGCCAGCAGTGGAATCCCCCGGGGGGCCCAGTACTTC; cdr3_aa: CASSGIPRGAQYF
clone_size: once; cdr3_length: 14; v_call: TRBV5-1; j_call: TRBJ1-1; d_call: TRBD1; cdr3_nt: TGCGCCAGCAGCCGAGGGACAGGGAACACTGAAGCTTTCTTT; cdr3_aa: CASSRGTGNTEAFF
clone_size: -; cdr3_length: 14; v_call: TRBV29-1; j_call: TRBJ2-7; d_call: -; cdr3_nt: TGCAGCGTTGTAGGGGGAAAGGGGGACTACGAGCAGTACTTC; cdr3_aa: CSVVGGKGDYEQYF
clone_size: -; cdr3_length: 13; v_call: TRBV29-1; j_call: TRBJ1-1; d_call: -; cdr3_nt: TGCAGCGTTGGCTCAGAAATGAACACTGAAGCTTTCTTT; cdr3_aa: CSVGSEMNTEAFF
clone_size: once; cdr3_length: 14; v_call: TRBV19; j_call: TRBJ2-5; d_call: TRBD1; cdr3_nt: TGTGCCAGTAGTACATCGACAGGGGCAGAGACCCAGTACTTC; cdr3_aa: CASSTSTGAETQYF
clone_size: -; cdr3_length: 14; v_call: TRBV28; j_call: TRBJ1-4; d_call: TRBD1; cdr3_nt: TGTGCCAGCAGTTTAGGGACAGGGACCCAAAAACTGTTTTTT; cdr3_aa: CASSLGTGTQKLFF
clone_size: few; cdr3_length: 13; v_call: TRBV5-4; j_call: TRBJ2-5; d_call: -; cdr3_nt: TGTGCCAGCAGCTTGTACCAGGGAGGCGCGCAGTACTTC; cdr3_aa: CASSLYQGGAQYF
clone_size: -; cdr3_length: 15; v_call: TRBV4-2; j_call: TRBJ2-7; d_call: -; cdr3_nt: TGTGCCAGCAGCCAAGACAGGGGGGGGTCCTACGAGCAGTACTTC; cdr3_aa: CASSQDRGGSYEQYF
clone_size: -; cdr3_length: 15; v_call: TRBV7-2; j_call: TRBJ1-2; d_call: -; cdr3_nt: TGTGCCAGCAGCTTAGGGCAGGGTGGCAACTATGGCTACACCTTC; cdr3_aa: CASSLGQGGNYGYTF
clone_size: few; cdr3_length: 13; v_call: TRBV15; j_call: TRBJ1-5; d_call: TRBD1; cdr3_nt: TGTGCCACCAGCAGACATCTCGGGACAGAGGGTAACTTT; cdr3_aa: CATSRHLGTEGNF
clone_size: -; cdr3_length: 15; v_call: TRBV4-3; j_call: TRBJ1-3; d_call: -; cdr3_nt: TGCGCCAGCAGCCCGAACTCCTTCGCCGGAAACACCATATATTTT; cdr3_aa: CASSPNSFAGNTIYF
clone_size: once; cdr3_length: 15; v_call: TRBV19; j_call: TRBJ2-2; d_call: TRBD2; cdr3_nt: TGTGCCAGTAGTCTCACTAGCGCGAACACCGGGGAGCTGTTTTTT; cdr3_aa: CASSLTSANTGELFF
clone_size: -; cdr3_length: 15; v_call: TRBV5-1; j_call: TRBJ2-7; d_call: -; cdr3_nt: TGCGCCAGCAGCGCCTCCGGGACGGACTTCTACGAGCAGTACTTC; cdr3_aa: CASSASGTDFYEQYF
clone_size: -; cdr3_length: 14; v_call: TRBV5-1; j_call: TRBJ2-7; d_call: TRBD2; cdr3_nt: TGCGCCAGCCGCCCTAGCGGGGGAACCTACGAGCAGTACTTC; cdr3_aa: CASRPSGGTYEQYF
clone_size: -; cdr3_length: 15; v_call: TRBV28; j_call: TRBJ2-7; d_call: TRBD2; cdr3_nt: TGTGCCAGCAGCCACTTACTAGCGGGAGCCTACGAGCAGTACTTC; cdr3_aa: CASSHLLAGAYEQYF
clone_size: -; cdr3_length: 15; v_call: TRBV7-2; j_call: TRBJ1-5; d_call: -; cdr3_nt: TGTGCCAGCAGCTTAGGTTCCGGGACGAATCAGCCCCAGCATTTT; cdr3_aa: CASSLGSGTNQPQHF
clone_size: once; cdr3_length: 15; v_call: TRBV5-1; j_call: TRBJ1-2; d_call: TRBD1; cdr3_nt: TGCGCCAGCAGCTCGACAGGGGGAAGCCGTAATGGCTACACCTTC; cdr3_aa: CASSSTGGSRNGYTF
clone_size: -; cdr3_length: 14; v_call: TRBV7-9; j_call: TRBJ1-1; d_call: -; cdr3_nt: TGTGCCAGCAGCTTAGTGGCCGGTATTTCCCAAGCTTTCTTT; cdr3_aa: CASSLVAGISQAFF
clone_size: -; cdr3_length: 13; v_call: TRBV7-2; j_call: TRBJ2-7; d_call: -; cdr3_nt: TGTGCCAGCAGCTTAGTTTCGCCCTACGAGCAGTACTTC; cdr3_aa: CASSLVSPYEQYF
clone_size: -; cdr3_length: 12; v_call: TRBV2; j_call: TRBJ2-5; d_call: -; cdr3_nt: TGTGCCAGCAGATGGCCAGAAGAGACCCAGTACTTC; cdr3_aa: CASRWPEETQYF
clone_size: -; cdr3_length: 13; v_call: TRBV19; j_call: TRBJ1-2; d_call: -; cdr3_nt: TGTGCCAGTAGTCTTACACAGGGCTATGGCTACACCTTC; cdr3_aa: CASSLTQGYGYTF
clone_size: -; cdr3_length: 15; v_call: TRBV11-2; j_call: TRBJ2-5; d_call: TRBD1; cdr3_nt: TGTGCCAGCAGCCTTAATTCCGGGACAGAAGAGACCCAGTACTTC; cdr3_aa: CASSLNSGTEETQYF
clone_size: -; cdr3_length: 16; v_call: TRBV7-9; j_call: TRBJ2-1; d_call: -; cdr3_nt: TGTGCCAGCAGCTTAGATCAGGGAGGCCCTTACAATGAGCAGTTCTTC; cdr3_aa: CASSLDQGGPYNEQFF
clone_size: -; cdr3_length: 11; v_call: TRBV11-2; j_call: TRBJ1-5; d_call: -; cdr3_nt: TGTGCCAGCAGCTTATATCAGCCCCAGCATTTT; cdr3_aa: CASSLYQPQHF
clone_size: -; cdr3_length: 14; v_call: TRBV6-4; j_call: TRBJ1-1; d_call: -; cdr3_nt: TGTGCCAGCAGTGATACAGGGAGAGGAACTGAAGCTTTCTTT; cdr3_aa: CASSDTGRGTEAFF
clone_size: -; cdr3_length: 16; v_call: TRBV28; j_call: TRBJ2-1; d_call: TRBD2; cdr3_nt: TGTGCCAGCAGTTTCCTAGCGGGAGGGCGTTGGAATGAGCAGTTCTTC; cdr3_aa: CASSFLAGGRWNEQFF
clone_size: -; cdr3_length: 14; v_call: TRBV19; j_call: TRBJ1-2; d_call: TRBD1; cdr3_nt: TGTGCCAGTAGTATGACAGGGGCTAACTATGGCTACACCTTC; cdr3_aa: CASSMTGANYGYTF
clone_size: many; cdr3_length: 13; v_call: TRBV4-1; j_call: TRBJ2-7; d_call: -; cdr3_nt: TGCGCCAGCAGCCAGCTTGACAACTACGAGCAGTACTTC; cdr3_aa: CASSQLDNYEQYF
clone_size: -; cdr3_length: 17; v_call: TRBV5-1; j_call: TRBJ1-1; d_call: TRBD1; cdr3_nt: TGCGCCAGCAGCACGCCCCGGGACAGCGAGCAGAACACTGAAGCTTTCTTT; cdr3_aa: CASSTPRDSEQNTEAFF